A single sample is the source of the 5 T cell receptor beta chains below, sequenced in a study of shared clonotypes between healthy human individuals. Generated by immunoSEQ multiplex PCR, the TCRdb table keeps only in-frame clones and is missing some. The sample consists of around 330,000 clones, around 67% of them appearing once. The sequenced material came from memory CD4+ T cells sorted from blood. Indicated subset: CD45RA-negative fraction. These receptors all come from a man aged 30 to 45 in good health.

The chain combines TRBV29-1 with TRBJ2-3; no clear D. This CDR3 is 12 amino acids long. The germline V gene has CDR1 SQVTM and CDR2 ANQGSEA. The germline V and J ends were trimmed by 3 bases and 1 base, with 5 bases remaining between them. The CDR3 region is CSVDPGTDTQYF. The CDR3 DNA follows: TGCAGCGTTGACCCGGGCACAGATACGCAGTATTTT.

The chain has TRBV29-1 and TRBJ2-3, with 7 bases aligning to TRBD1. Germline V CDR1 and CDR2: SQVTM, ANQGSEA. J was trimmed by 1 base and V by 5 bases; bases with no gene match: 6. The CDR3 is 14 amino acids. The CDR3 reads CSVNRGLGTDTQYF. The CDR3 nucleotides read TGCAGCGTTAACAGGGGATTGGGCACAGATACGCAGTATTTT.

This clone has a handful of counts. The chain uses TRBV14 and TRBJ2-7; D ambiguous. This CDR3 contains 14 residues. The V end lost 1 base, the J end lost 7 bases, and 14 bases lay between the germline ends. Per the germline V gene, CDR1 is SGHDN and CDR2 is FVKESK. This chain's CDR3 is CASSQGGGLREQYF. The CDR3 DNA reads TGTGCCAGCAGCCAAGGAGGTGGGCTCAGGGAGCAGTACTTC.

The V call is TRBV5-1, the J call TRBJ2-3; D unresolved. Germline V lookup: CDR1 SGHRS, CDR2 YFSETQ. The CDR3 extends over 15 amino acids. V lost 3 bases and J 4 bases, leaving 15 bases between the germline ends. The CDR3 DNA reads as TGCGCCAGCAGCTCGGATGGGGTGCGCGCAGATACGCAGTATTTT. Amino acid sequence: CASSSDGVRADTQYF.

The chain carries TRBV11-2 and TRBJ1-4; 8 nucleotides agree with TRBD1. After removal of 0 bases from V and 11 bases from J, the junction contained 5 bases not matched to a gene. From germline, CDR1 is SGHAT and CDR2 FQNNGV. The CDR3 covers 14 residues. CDR3 in DNA: TGTGCCAGCAGCTTAGATCAGGGGGCTGGGAAACTGTTTTTT. This sequence encodes CASSLDQGAGKLFF. The full variable domain, completed using reference TRBV11-2 and TRBJ1-4, is EAGVAQSPRYKIIEKRQSVAFWCNPISGHATLYWYQQILGQGPKLLIQFQNNGVVDDSQLPKDRFSAERLKGVDSTLKIQPAKLEDSAVYLCASSLDQGAGKLFFGSGTQLSVL.